These 30 T cell receptor beta chains were sequenced from one sample in a study of blood T cell repertoires in COVID-19 (dated by TCRdb to 2018 to 2021). The library relied on the immunoSEQ multiplex PCR assay. The table comes from immuneACCESS by way of TCRdb, which keeps in-frame sequences with V and J called. Part of the clones is missing from these tables; in studies checked, under half for an unresolved V gene and the rest for unknown reasons. The sample table shows approximately 110,000 clones, and under 80% are seen once. The ten largest make up roughly 20% of the sample. The sequenced material came from peripheral blood. The receptors stem from a man in his 70s with active or convalescent COVID-19.

This chain connects TRBV18 to TRBJ1-1; D may be TRBD1 (5 bases). V was clipped by 3 bases and J by 5 bases, with 16 bases between them. CDR1 and CDR2 (germline): KGHSH, LQKENI. CDR3 length: 15 residues. The CDR3 here is CASSPVDQGKTEAFF. Here the CDR3 DNA reads TGTGCCAGCTCACCCGTAGACCAGGGTAAGACTGAAGCTTTCTTT.

The rearrangement joins TRBV5-5 to TRBJ1-1; perhaps TRBD1 as D (5 bases). V was clipped by 3 bases and J by 1 base, with 7 bases between them. The CDR3 totals 13 residues. Germline assignment: CDR1 SGHKS and CDR2 YYEKEE (reference sequence). CDR3 nucleotides: TGTGCCAGCAGCTGGGGCAAGAACACTGAAGCTTTCTTT. It is translated as CASSWGKNTEAFF.

The chain recombines TRBV5-1 with TRBJ2-5; D may be TRBD1 (5 bases). This CDR3 has 13 residues. CDR1 is SGHRS and CDR2 is YFSETQ in the germline V gene. The V and J ends lost 1 base and 3 bases respectively, with 7 bases between them. CDR3 sequence: CASSLSREETQYF. CDR3 nucleotide sequence: TGCGCCAGCAGCTTGAGCAGGGAAGAGACCCAGTACTTC.

The chain couples TRBV20-1 to TRBJ1-2; no definite D call. Germline lookup yields CDR1 DFQATT and CDR2 SNEGSKA (reference sequence). Trimming left V 6 bases short and J 4 bases short, with 9 bases between. The CDR3 totals 11 residues. CDR3 loop: CSAPQPYGYTF. The CDR3 bases are TGCAGTGCGCCACAGCCCTATGGCTACACCTTC.

The V gene is TRBV19, the J gene TRBJ2-3; 9 bases are a match to TRBD1. With V trimmed by 7 bases and J by 2 bases, 7 bases remained unmatched. CDR3 length: 15 residues. Per the germline V gene, CDR1 is LNHDA and CDR2 is SQIVND (reference sequence). Here the CDR3 reads CASTGTGLNTDTQYF. DNA for the CDR3: TGTGCCAGTACCGGGACAGGGCTAAACACAGATACGCAGTATTTT.

This clone was counted a single time. The chain combines TRBV19 with TRBJ2-7, with 7 nucleotides matching TRBD2. The CDR3 is 14 amino acids. With V trimmed by 1 base and J by 5 bases, 5 bases remained unmatched. CDR1 and CDR2 from the germline V gene are LNHDA and SQIVND (reference sequence). CDR3 sequence reads: CASSIGRERDEQYF. CDR3 nucleotide sequence: TGTGCCAGTAGTATAGGGCGGGAGAGGGACGAGCAGTACTTC.

The chain links TRBV18 to TRBJ1-5, with 8 bases that match TRBD1. This CDR3 comprises 15 residues. V lost 6 bases to trimming and J lost 6 bases; unmatched junction nucleotides: 10. The germline gives CDR1 KGHSH, CDR2 LQKENI. As DNA, the CDR3 is TGTGCCAGCTCGAGTCTGACAGGGGTGGGTCAGCCCCAGCATTTT. This codes for CASSSLTGVGQPQHF.

Here the CDR3 reads CASSVGRGMAYEQFF. In DNA form, the CDR3 reads TGTGCCAGCAGCGTAGGTCGAGGGATGGCCTATGAGCAGTTCTTC. The rearrangement uses TRBV9 and TRBJ2-1, with D perhaps matching TRBD2 (5 bases). The CDR3 has 15 amino acids. Germline V gives CDR1 SGDLS, CDR2 YYNGEE. V was shortened by 0 bases and J by 8 bases, with 15 bases between the two germline ends.

The chain combines TRBV6-5 with TRBJ1-2; no clear D. Trimming removed 0 bases at V and 6 bases at J, with 8 bases between. Germline CDR1 reads MNHEY; CDR2 reads SVGAGI. The CDR3 loop spans 13 amino acids. The CDR3 sequence: CASSYSNRDGYTF. DNA of the CDR3: TGTGCCAGCAGTTACTCCAACAGAGATGGCTACACCTTC.

The chain recombines TRBV5-8 with TRBJ2-7; 7 bases line up with TRBD2. This CDR3 has 12 amino acids. The V gene's germline CDR1 is SGHTS and CDR2 YDEGEE. V dropped 10 bases and J dropped 7; count of bases not matched to a gene: 11. CDR3 DNA: TGTGCCGGGGGGAGGGGATTGAGGGAGCAGTACTTC. Encoded protein: CAGGRGLREQYF.

A single count supports this clone. The CDR3 is CASSYQAGDTQYF. CDR3 in DNA: TGTGCCAGCAGTTACCAAGCGGGGGATACGCAGTATTTT. The chain is built from TRBV6-5 and TRBJ2-3; TRBD2 aligns across 7 bases. The CDR3 loop spans 13 amino acids. V gave up 2 bases and J gave up 6 bases; unmatched junction bases: 2. The germline CDR1 and CDR2 sequences are MNHEY and SVGAGI.

The chain joins TRBV15 to TRBJ1-1; 7 bases align to TRBD1. Germline V gives CDR1 LNHNV, CDR2 YYDKDF (reference sequence). This CDR3 region has 16 residues. V trimming: 8 bases; J trimming: 0 bases; junction bases outside the gene matches: 12. The CDR3 loop is CATVHRTGPMNTEAFF. Written as DNA, the CDR3 is TGTGCCACCGTCCATAGGACAGGCCCAATGAACACTGAAGCTTTCTTT.

J is TRBJ1-4 and V is TRBV2; D is possibly TRBD1 (6 bases). The CDR3 runs to 15 residues. V lost 5 bases to trimming and J lost 7 bases, with 17 bases between them. Germline assignment: CDR1 SNHLY and CDR2 FYNNEI. The CDR3 nucleotides read TGTGCCAGCAGTCTCCGGGACAATAGGAGTGAAAAACTGTTTTTT. This codes for CASSLRDNRSEKLFF.

This chain joins TRBV19 and TRBJ1-6; 11 nucleotides line up with TRBD1. The V gene end was trimmed by 6 bases and the J gene end by 9 bases; junction bases not matched to a gene: 10. Germline V gene sequence: CDR1 LNHDA, CDR2 SQIVND (reference sequence). The CDR3 contains 16 residues. CDR3 residues: CASRGTRDRGGSPLHF. In DNA, the CDR3 is TGTGCCAGTAGGGGGACCCGGGACAGGGGGGGTTCACCCCTCCACTTT.

This clone turned up a few times. The chain has TRBV2 and TRBJ2-1; 8 bases fit TRBD2. V lost 2 bases, J lost 8 bases, and 8 bases stayed unmatched. This CDR3 has 15 residues. CDR1 and CDR2 from the germline V gene are SNHLY and FYNNEI. The CDR3 nucleotides are TGTGCCAGCAGTGAATCCGGGAGGGCCACGGATGAGCAGTTCTTC. Encoded protein: CASSESGRATDEQFF.

This chain uses TRBV9 with TRBJ2-5, with D possibly TRBD1 on 6 matching bases. CDR3 length equals 15 residues. V was shortened by 0 bases and J by 3 bases, with 12 bases between the two germline ends. Germline V gives CDR1 SGDLS, CDR2 YYNGEE. The chain's CDR3 is CASSVGQGKEETQYF. The CDR3 DNA reads as TGTGCCAGCAGCGTAGGTCAGGGGAAAGAAGAGACCCAGTACTTC.

This chain joins TRBV5-1 and TRBJ1-4; TRBD1 might be the D (6 bases). CDR1 is SGHRS, CDR2 YFSETQ, per germline. The CDR3 is 15 residues long. V shed 0 bases and J shed 10 bases, with 16 bases lying between them. DNA for the CDR3: TGCGCCAGCAGCTTGGAGACTTGGACAGAGGGAAAACTGTTTTTT. Translated: CASSLETWTEGKLFF.

The CDR3 reads CASSEGQGGGTDTQYF. The CDR3 DNA sequence: TGTGCCAGCAGTGAAGGGCAGGGAGGTGGCACAGATACGCAGTATTTT. J is TRBJ2-3 and V is TRBV2, with a possible D match to TRBD2 (6 bases). CDR3 size: 16 residues. Trimming pared 1 base from V and 1 base from J, leaving 12 bases between. Per germline, CDR1 SNHLY and CDR2 FYNNEI.

This clone was counted a single time. The chain combines TRBV5-1 with TRBJ1-6; D unresolved. Per the germline V gene, CDR1 is SGHRS and CDR2 is YFSETQ. V was trimmed by 0 bases and J by 5 bases, leaving 9 bases between them. This CDR3 comprises 15 residues. The DNA for the CDR3 is TGCGCCAGCAGCTTGGGCTCGCAGGATAATTCACCCCTCCACTTT. The encoded protein is CASSLGSQDNSPLHF.

The rearrangement joins TRBV13 to TRBJ2-7; D is perhaps TRBD2 (6 bases). CDR3 length equals 15 residues. Looked up from germline, CDR1 is PRHDT and CDR2 is FYEKMQ (reference sequence). Trimming removed 3 bases from V and 1 base from J, with 13 bases in between. CDR3 bases: TGTGCCAGCAGCTTCTTGCCGCGGGGATCCTACGAGCAGTACTTC. This translates into CASSFLPRGSYEQYF.

The V and J genes are TRBV7-6 and TRBJ1-5; 10 nucleotides line up with TRBD1. Germline assignment: CDR1 SGHVS and CDR2 FNYEAQ. V dropped 3 bases and J dropped 6; count of bases not matched to a gene: 5. CDR3 length: 15 amino acids. As DNA, the CDR3 is TGTGCCAGCAGCTTTGGGACAGGGGAGGGTCAGCCCCAGCATTTT. Its protein is CASSFGTGEGQPQHF. The full variable domain, in which reference TRBV7-6 and TRBJ1-5 provide the parts outside the CDR3, is GAGVSQSPRYKVTKRGQDVALRCDPISGHVSLYWYRQALGQGPEFLTYFNYEAQQDKSGLPNDRFSAERPEGSISTLTIQRTEQRDSAMYRCASSFGTGEGQPQHFGDGTRLSIL.

The chain joins TRBV9 to TRBJ1-2; TRBD1 agrees at 7 bases. V was clipped by 0 bases and J by 2 bases; unmatched bases: 4. Germline loops: CDR1 SGDLS, CDR2 YYNGEE. This CDR3 is 15 amino acids long. The CDR3 DNA reads TGTGCCAGCAGCGTAGGCAGGGGGGAAAACTATGGCTACACCTTC. As protein: CASSVGRGENYGYTF.

The CDR3 DNA is TGTGCCAGCAACACCGCTTATGAGCAGTTCTTC. The encoded protein is CASNTAYEQFF. V is TRBV2 and J is TRBJ2-1; D is ambiguous. The V end lost 7 bases, the J end lost 8 bases, and 9 bases lay between the germline ends. This CDR3 region has 11 residues. Germline V gene sequence: CDR1 SNHLY, CDR2 FYNNEI.

This chain joins TRBV30 and TRBJ1-3; tentatively, D is TRBD1 (5 bases). The CDR3 runs to 16 residues. The germline CDR1 and CDR2 sequences are GTSNPN and SVGIG (reference sequence). The germline V and J ends were trimmed by 2 bases and 4 bases, with 18 bases remaining between them. The CDR3 reads CAWSRDAAGVGNTIYF. The CDR3 coding sequence is TGTGCCTGGAGTAGGGACGCAGCGGGTGTGGGAAACACCATATATTTT.

The sample holds a few counts of this clone. Here the CDR3 DNA reads TGTGCCAGCTCTCCCAGCAGACCAGGGAACACTGAAGCTTTCTTT. Translated: CASSPSRPGNTEAFF. V gene TRBV18 combines with J gene TRBJ1-1; D call uncertain. Trimming took 6 bases from V and 1 from J, leaving 15 bases between them. Germline CDR1 and CDR2: KGHSH and LQKENI. The CDR3 totals 15 residues.

This clone was seen only a few times. The rearrangement uses TRBV20-1 and TRBJ2-7; 8 nucleotides align to TRBD1. V lost 3 bases, J lost 3 bases, and 7 bases stayed unmatched. In germline, CDR1 is DFQATT, CDR2 SNEGSKA (reference sequence). The CDR3 has 14 amino acids. Here the CDR3 reads CSASYSGQGYEQYF. CDR3 DNA: TGCAGTGCTAGTTATAGCGGACAGGGCTACGAGCAGTACTTC.

V gene TRBV20-1 combines with J gene TRBJ2-5; tentative D call: TRBD1 (5 bases). The CDR3 extends over 12 amino acids. Trimming shortened V by 3 bases and J by 4 bases, and 9 bases separated the two germline ends. CDR1 DFQATT and CDR2 SNEGSKA come from the germline V gene (reference sequence). DNA for the CDR3: TGCAGTGCTAGTGTGGGGCCAGAGACCCAGTACTTC. It encodes CSASVGPETQYF.

This clone was detected once. The chain uses TRBV9 and TRBJ1-2, with TRBD1 identical over 10 bases. Germline CDR1 is SGDLS and CDR2 is YYNGEE. With 3 bases clipped from V and 8 bases from J, the junction kept 7 bases outside the gene matches. This CDR3 contains 14 residues. For the CDR3, the DNA is TGTGCCAGCAGCGGGGGACAGGGGTTCGACGGCTACACCTTC. Its translation: CASSGGQGFDGYTF.

This chain joins TRBV5-1 and TRBJ1-6, with D unclear. CDR3 length: 15 residues. From germline, CDR1 is SGHRS and CDR2 YFSETQ. The ends were cut back, 0 bases at V and 6 bases at J, with 10 bases in the middle. The CDR3 region is CASSLGGSGNSPLHF. CDR3 nucleotides: TGCGCCAGCAGCTTGGGCGGGAGCGGTAATTCACCCCTCCACTTT.

The chain joins TRBV7-3 to TRBJ2-2; 8 positions agree with TRBD2. The CDR3 loop spans 16 amino acids. CDR1 is SGHTA and CDR2 is FQGTGA in the germline V gene. Losses at the gene ends were 1 base for V and 2 bases for J; bases not matched to a gene: 3. CDR3 sequence (DNA): TGTGCCAGCAGCTTAATGGGACTAGGCAACACCGGGGAGCTGTTTTTT. Amino acids: CASSLMGLGNTGELFF.